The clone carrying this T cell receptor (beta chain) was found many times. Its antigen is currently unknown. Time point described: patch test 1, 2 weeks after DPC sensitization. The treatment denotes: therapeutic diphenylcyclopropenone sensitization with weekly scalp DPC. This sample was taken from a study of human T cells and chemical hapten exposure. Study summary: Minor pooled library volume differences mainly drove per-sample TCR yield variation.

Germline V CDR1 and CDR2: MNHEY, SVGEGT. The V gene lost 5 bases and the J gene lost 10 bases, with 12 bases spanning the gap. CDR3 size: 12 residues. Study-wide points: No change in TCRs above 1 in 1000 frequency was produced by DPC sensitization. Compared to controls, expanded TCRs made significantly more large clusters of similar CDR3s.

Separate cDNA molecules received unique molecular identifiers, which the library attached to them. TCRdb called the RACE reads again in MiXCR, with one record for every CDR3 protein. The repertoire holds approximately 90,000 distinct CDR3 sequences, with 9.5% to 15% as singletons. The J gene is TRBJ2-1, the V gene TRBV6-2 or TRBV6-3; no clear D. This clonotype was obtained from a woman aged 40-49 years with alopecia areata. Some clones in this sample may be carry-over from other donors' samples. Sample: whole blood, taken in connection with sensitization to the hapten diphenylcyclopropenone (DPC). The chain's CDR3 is CASSTTMVEQFF. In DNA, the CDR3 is TGTGCCAGCAGTACCACTATGGTAGAGCAGTTCTTC.